This paragraph reports one T cell receptor beta chain. Amplification used 60 Vbeta primers and 13 Jbeta primers. Sequenced by immunoSEQ multiplex PCR; TCRdb stores in-frame clones only, minus some. The table has around 150,000 clones, about 80% seen once. The entry originates in a study of cytomegalovirus exposure and HLA in healthy donors. Germline V gene data show CDR1 as ENHRY and CDR2 as SYGVKD. CDR3 length equals 16 residues. V lost 0 bases, J lost 6 bases, and 6 bases stayed unmatched. The genes are TRBV10-3 and TRBJ2-3; 10 nucleotides line up with TRBD2. The clonotype comes from a man aged 35 to 55 in good health and CMV-seronegative. Material: PBMCs. The CDR3 nucleotides read TGTGCCATCAGTGAGTCGGTAGCGGGAGGCGGGGATACGCAGTATTTT. Amino acid sequence: CAISESVAGGGDTQYF.